Detailed here is one T cell receptor (beta chain). The sample contains more than one DNA sequence encoding this CDR3. The data originate from a study of blood T cell repertoires in COVID-19. Authors' data handling: Quantification of nucleated cells was approximated via reference gene primer amplification. TCRdb's table, derived via immunoSEQ multiplex PCR, lists solely in-frame clones and lacks some. The V and J calls and the clone size are those of that table, but D and trimming were determined from the DNA. Of roughly 300,000 clones in the sample, roughly 87% were seen once. From germline, CDR1 is LNHDA and CDR2 SQIVND (reference sequence). CDR3 size: 14 residues. J gave up 4 bases and V 5 bases, and 4 bases lay outside the gene matches.

J is TRBJ1-5 and V is TRBV19, with 8 nucleotides matching TRBD1. The TCR comes from a woman aged 25 to 39 who had recovered from COVID-19. The sequenced sample consisted of PBMCs or T cells enriched from blood (not recorded which). The CDR3 DNA reads as TGTGCCAGTAGTTTCGGACAGGGAAATCAGCCCCAGCATTTT. Its translation is CASSFGQGNQPQHF. Combining the CDR3 with reference TRBV19 and TRBJ1-5 gives the whole variable domain DGGITQSPKYLFRKEGQNVTLSCEQNLNHDAMYWYRQDPGQGLRLIYYSQIVNDFQKGDIAEGYSVSREKKESFPLTVTSAQKNPTAFYLCASSFGQGNQPQHFGDGTRLSIL.